This T cell receptor beta chain stems from a study of OX40 agonist ivuxolimab in advanced cancers. Across the study: Patients were infused with ivuxolimab every 2 weeks at 0.01 to 10 mg/kg.

Trimming left V 6 bases short and J 5 bases short, with 16 bases between. The CDR3 has 14 residues. Germline V gene lookup returns CDR1 LGHNA and CDR2 YSLEER. Blood samples were obtained at baseline, cycle 4 day 1, and cycle 7 day 1. The data were produced by immunoSEQ multiplex PCR, yet TCRdb's version contains in-frame clones alone and is incomplete. The sample records tens of thousands of clones, around nine tenths being singletons. The sequences come from CD4+ or CD8+ T cells sorted from blood, collected in a trial of the OX40 agonist ivuxolimab. The genes are TRBV4-3 and TRBJ1-1, with D perhaps matching TRBD1 (5 bases). This sequence was found in an adult with an advanced solid tumor such as melanoma, head and neck, liver or kidney cancer. The CDR3 spells CASSKDGGWTEAFF. DNA for the CDR3: TGCGCCAGCAGTAAGGACGGGGGATGGACTGAAGCTTTCTTT.